Here is one T cell receptor (beta chain) with its context. Authors of the study amplified TCR beta CDR3 regions from RNA transcripts. Using the HTBI primer set, a first-round RT-PCR was run on the TCR CDR3. TCRdb fed the multiplex PCR reads into MiXCR, producing one record per CDR3 protein. The sample holds 250,000 or so distinct CDR3 sequences, 13% to 15% seen once. With 5 bases removed from V and 0 bases from J, the gap between germline ends came to 11 bases. Germline V lookup: CDR1 SGHVS, CDR2 FQNEAQ. The CDR3 is 14 residues long. This sample stems from a study of T cells in Graves' hyperthyroidism and ophthalmopathy. About the research overall: Peripheral blood sampling occurred at initial diagnosis, before any treatment.

Before ophthalmopathy appeared, progressors gave blood at initial hyperthyroidism diagnosis. PBMCs were sourced from approximately 10 ml fresh peripheral blood. The receptor was derived from a woman between 50 and 59 years old with Graves' hyperthyroidism that later progressed to Graves' ophthalmopathy. Sequenced input: blood. V gene TRBV7-8 combines with J gene TRBJ2-7; no reliable D call. CDR3 bases: TGTGCCAGCAGCCCAGATGCCTTCTCCTACGAGCAGTACTTC. It encodes CASSPDAFSYEQYF.